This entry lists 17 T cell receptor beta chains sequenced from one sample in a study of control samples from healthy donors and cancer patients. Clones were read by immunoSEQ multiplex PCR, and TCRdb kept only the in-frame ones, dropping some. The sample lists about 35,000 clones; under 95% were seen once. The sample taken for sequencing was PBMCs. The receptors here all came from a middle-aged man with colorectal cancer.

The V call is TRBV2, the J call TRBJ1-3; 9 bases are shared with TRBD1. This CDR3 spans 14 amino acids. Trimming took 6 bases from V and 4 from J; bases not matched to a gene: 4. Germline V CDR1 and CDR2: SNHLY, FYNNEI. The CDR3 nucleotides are TGTGCCAGCAGGGGAACAGGGGGCGGAAACACCATATATTTT. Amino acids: CASRGTGGGNTIYF.

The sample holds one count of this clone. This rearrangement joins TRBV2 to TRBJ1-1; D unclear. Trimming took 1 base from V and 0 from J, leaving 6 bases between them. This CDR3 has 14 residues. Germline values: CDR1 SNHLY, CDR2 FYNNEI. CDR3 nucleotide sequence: TGTGCCAGCAGTGAAGGGGGAATGAACACTGAAGCTTTCTTT. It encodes CASSEGGMNTEAFF.

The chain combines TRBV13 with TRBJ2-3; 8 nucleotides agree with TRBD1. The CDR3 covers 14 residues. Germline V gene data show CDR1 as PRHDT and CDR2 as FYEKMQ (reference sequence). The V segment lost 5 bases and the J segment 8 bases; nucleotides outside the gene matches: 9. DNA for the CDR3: TGTGCCAGCAGCACCAGGACAGGGTACGGTACGCAGTATTTT. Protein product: CASSTRTGYGTQYF.

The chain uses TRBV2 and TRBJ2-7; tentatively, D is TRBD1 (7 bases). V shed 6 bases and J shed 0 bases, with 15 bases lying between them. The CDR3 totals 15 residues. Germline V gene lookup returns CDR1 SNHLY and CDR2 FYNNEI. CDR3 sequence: CASRGAGQSSYEQYF. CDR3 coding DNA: TGTGCCAGCAGAGGCGCGGGACAGAGCTCCTACGAGCAGTACTTC.

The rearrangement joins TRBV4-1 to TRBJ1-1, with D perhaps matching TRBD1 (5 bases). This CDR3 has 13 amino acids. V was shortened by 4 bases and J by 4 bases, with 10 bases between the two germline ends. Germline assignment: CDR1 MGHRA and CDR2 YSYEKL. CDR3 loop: CASSRTGTTEAFF. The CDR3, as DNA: TGCGCCAGCAGCCGAACAGGAACCACTGAAGCTTTCTTT.

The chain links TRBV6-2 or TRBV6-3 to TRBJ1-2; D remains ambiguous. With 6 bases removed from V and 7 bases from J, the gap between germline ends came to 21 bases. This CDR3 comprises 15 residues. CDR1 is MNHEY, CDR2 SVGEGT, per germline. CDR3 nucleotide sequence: TGTGCCAGCAGCCAAAGGTCCGGCACTTTTACTGGCTACACCTTC. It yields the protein CASSQRSGTFTGYTF.

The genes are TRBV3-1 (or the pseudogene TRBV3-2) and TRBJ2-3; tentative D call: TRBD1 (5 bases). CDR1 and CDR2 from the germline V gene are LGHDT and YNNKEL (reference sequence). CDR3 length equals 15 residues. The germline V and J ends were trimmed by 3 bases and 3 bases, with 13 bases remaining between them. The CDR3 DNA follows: TGTGCCAGCAGCCAGTTCCAGGGTCTAACAGATACGCAGTATTTT. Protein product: CASSQFQGLTDTQYF.

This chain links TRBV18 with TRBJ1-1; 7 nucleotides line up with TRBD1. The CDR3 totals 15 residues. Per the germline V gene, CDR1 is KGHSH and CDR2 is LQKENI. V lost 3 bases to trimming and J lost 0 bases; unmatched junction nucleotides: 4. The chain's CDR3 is CASSPAGGMNTEAFF. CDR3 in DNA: TGTGCCAGCTCACCCGCAGGGGGTATGAACACTGAAGCTTTCTTT. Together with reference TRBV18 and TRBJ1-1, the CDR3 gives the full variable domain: NAGVMQNPRHLVRRRGQEARLRCSPMKGHSHVYWYRQLPEEGLKFMVYLQKENIIDESGMPKERFSAEFPKEGPSILRIQQVVRGDSAAYFCASSPAGGMNTEAFFGQGTRLTVV.

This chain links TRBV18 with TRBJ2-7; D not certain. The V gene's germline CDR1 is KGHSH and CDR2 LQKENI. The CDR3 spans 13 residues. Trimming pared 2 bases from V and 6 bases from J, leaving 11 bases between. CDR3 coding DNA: TGTGCCAGCTCACCAACGGGCCAGACCGAGCAGTACTTC. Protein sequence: CASSPTGQTEQYF.

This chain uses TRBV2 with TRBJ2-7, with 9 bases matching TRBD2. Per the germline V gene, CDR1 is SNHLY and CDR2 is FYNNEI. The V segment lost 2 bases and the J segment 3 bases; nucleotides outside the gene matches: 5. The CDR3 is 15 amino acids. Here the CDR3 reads CASSESSGGLYEQYF. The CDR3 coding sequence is TGTGCCAGCAGTGAATCCAGCGGGGGGCTCTACGAGCAGTACTTC.

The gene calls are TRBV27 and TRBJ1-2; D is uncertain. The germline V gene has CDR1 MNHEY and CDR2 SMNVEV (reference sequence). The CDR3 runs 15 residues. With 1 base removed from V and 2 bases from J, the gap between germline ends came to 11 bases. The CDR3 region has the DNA TGTGCCAGCAGTTTATATGCCACATTAAACTATGGCTACACCTTC. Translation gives CASSLYATLNYGYTF.

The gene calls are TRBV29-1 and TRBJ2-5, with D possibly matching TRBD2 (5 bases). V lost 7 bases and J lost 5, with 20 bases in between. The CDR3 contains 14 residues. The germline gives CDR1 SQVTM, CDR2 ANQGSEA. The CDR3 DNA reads TGCAGCGCGGGTCCGGGAAGCTTCGGGGAGACCCAGTACTTC. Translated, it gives CSAGPGSFGETQYF.

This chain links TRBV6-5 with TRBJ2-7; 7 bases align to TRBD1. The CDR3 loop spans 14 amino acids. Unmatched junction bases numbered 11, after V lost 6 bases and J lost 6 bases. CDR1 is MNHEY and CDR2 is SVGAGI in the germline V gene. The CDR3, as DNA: TGTGCCAGCAGGAACCAGGGGGTAACCGGCGAGCAGTACTTC. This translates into CASRNQGVTGEQYF.

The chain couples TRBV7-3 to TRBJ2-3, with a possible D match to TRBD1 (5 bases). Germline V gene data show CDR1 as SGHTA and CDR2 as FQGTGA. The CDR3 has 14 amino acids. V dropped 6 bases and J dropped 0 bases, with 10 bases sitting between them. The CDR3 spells CASRQAASTDTQYF. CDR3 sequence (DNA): TGTGCCAGCAGACAGGCCGCTAGCACAGATACGCAGTATTTT.

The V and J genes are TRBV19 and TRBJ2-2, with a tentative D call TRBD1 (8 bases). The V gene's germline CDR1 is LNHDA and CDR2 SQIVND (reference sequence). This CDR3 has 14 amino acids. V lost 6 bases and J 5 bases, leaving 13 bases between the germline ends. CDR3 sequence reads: CASRNRGGTGELFF. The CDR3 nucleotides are TGTGCCAGTAGGAACAGGGGGGGAACCGGGGAGCTGTTTTTT.

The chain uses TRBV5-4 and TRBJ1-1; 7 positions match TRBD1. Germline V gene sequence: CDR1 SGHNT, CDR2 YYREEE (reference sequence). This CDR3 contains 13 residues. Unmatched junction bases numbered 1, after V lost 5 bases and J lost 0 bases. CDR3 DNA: TGTGCCAGCAGAGACAGGGTGAACACTGAAGCTTTCTTT. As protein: CASRDRVNTEAFF.

The DNA for the CDR3 is TGTGCCAGCAGTCTTTATCAGGGTAGCGGCTACACCTTC. It codes for CASSLYQGSGYTF. The chain links TRBV12-3 or TRBV12-4 to TRBJ1-2, with D perhaps matching TRBD1 (5 bases). CDR3 length: 13 amino acids. V lost 5 bases and J lost 8, with 15 bases in between.